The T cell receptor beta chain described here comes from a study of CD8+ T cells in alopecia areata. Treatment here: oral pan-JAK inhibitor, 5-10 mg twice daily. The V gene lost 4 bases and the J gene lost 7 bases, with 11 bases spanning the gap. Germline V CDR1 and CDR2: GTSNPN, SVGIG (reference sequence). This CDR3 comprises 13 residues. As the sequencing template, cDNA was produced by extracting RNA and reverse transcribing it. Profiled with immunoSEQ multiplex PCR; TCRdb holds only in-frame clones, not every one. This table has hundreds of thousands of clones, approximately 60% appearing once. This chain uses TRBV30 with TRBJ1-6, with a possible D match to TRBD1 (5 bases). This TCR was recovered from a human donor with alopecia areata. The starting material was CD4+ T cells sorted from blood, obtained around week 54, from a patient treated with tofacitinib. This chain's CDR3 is CAWNTGTNSPLHF. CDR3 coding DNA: TGTGCCTGGAACACAGGTACCAATTCACCCCTCCACTTT.